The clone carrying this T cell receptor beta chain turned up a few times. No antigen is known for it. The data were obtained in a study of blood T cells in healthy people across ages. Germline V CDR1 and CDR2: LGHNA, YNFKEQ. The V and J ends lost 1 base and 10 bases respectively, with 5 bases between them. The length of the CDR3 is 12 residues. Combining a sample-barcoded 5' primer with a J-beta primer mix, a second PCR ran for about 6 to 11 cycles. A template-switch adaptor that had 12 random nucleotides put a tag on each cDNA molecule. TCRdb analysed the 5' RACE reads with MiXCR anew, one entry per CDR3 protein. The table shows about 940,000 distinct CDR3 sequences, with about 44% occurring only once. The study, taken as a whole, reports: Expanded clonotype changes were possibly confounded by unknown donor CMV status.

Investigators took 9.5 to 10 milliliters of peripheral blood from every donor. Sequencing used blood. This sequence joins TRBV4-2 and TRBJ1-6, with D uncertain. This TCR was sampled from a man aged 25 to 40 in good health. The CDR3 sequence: CASSQVDSPLHF. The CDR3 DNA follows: TGTGCCAGCAGCCAAGTTGACTCACCCCTCCACTTT.